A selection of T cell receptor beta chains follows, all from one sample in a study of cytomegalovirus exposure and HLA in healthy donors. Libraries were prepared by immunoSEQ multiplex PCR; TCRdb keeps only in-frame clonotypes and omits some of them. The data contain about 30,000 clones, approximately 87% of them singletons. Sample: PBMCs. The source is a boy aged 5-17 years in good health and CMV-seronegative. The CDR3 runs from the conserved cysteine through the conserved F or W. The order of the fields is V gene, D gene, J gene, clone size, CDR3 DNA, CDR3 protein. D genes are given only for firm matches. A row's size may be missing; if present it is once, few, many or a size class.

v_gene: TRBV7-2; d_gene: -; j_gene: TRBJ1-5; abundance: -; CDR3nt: TGTGCCAGCAGCCGTTCGGGAGGGGTCGGGCAGCCCCAGCATTTT; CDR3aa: CASSRSGGVGQPQHF
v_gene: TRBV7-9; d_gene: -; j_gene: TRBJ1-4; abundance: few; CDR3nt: TGTGCCAGCAGCTTACACAGGGACGGTGAAAAACTGTTTTTT; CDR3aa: CASSLHRDGEKLFF
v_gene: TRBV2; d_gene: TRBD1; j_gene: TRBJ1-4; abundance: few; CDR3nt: TGTGCCAGCATGGCCAGGGGGCGCGAAAAACTGTTTTTT; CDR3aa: CASMARGREKLFF
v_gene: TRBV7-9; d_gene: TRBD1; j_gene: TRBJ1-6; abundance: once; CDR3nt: TGTGCCAGCAGCTTAGTGGGGACAGAATATAATTCACCCCTCCACTTT; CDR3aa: CASSLVGTEYNSPLHF
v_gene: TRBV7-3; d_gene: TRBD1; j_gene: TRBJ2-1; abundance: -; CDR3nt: TGTGCCAGCAGCTTATCAGGAATGGGGACAGGGGGCGCCCCGGGGCTAAATGAGCAGTTCTTC; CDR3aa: CASSLSGMGTGGAPGLNEQFF
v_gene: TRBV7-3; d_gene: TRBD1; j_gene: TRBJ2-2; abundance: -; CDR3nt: TGTGCCAGCAGCGGACAGGGGTCCGGGGAGCTGTTTTTT; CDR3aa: CASSGQGSGELFF
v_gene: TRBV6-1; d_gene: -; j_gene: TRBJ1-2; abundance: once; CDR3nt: TGTGCCAGCAGGGGGGACGGGAGATATGGCTACACCTTC; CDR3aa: CASRGDGRYGYTF
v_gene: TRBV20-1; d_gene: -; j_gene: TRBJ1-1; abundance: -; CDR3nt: TGCAGTGCTAGTGCTAGGGGTGAAGCTTTCTTT; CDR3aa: CSASARGEAFF
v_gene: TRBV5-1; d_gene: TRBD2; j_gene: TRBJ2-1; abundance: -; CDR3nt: TGCGCCAGCAGCCCAGGACTAGCGGGGCGATACTACAATGAGCAGTTCTTC; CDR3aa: CASSPGLAGRYYNEQFF
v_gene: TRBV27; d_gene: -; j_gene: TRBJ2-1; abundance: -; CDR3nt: TGTGCCAGCGGGAGGTATGAGCAGTTCTTC; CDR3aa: CASGRYEQFF
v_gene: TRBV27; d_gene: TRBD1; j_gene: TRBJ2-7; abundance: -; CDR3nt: TGTGCCAGCAGATACCGGGACAGGGCCTACGAGCAGTACTTC; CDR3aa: CASRYRDRAYEQYF
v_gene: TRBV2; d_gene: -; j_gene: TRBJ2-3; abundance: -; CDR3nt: TGTGCCAGCAGTCTTAGCCCAGATACGCAGTATTTT; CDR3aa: CASSLSPDTQYF
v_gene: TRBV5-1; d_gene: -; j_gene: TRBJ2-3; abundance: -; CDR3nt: TGCGCCAGCAGCTTGGGGACAGCAGTTCCTGAGGGTACGCAGTATTTT; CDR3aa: CASSLGTAVPEGTQYF
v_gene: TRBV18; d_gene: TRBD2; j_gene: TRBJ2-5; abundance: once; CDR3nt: TGTGCCAGCTCACCACTTGCGGGGGGCTCCCAAGAGACCCAGTACTTC; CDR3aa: CASSPLAGGSQETQYF
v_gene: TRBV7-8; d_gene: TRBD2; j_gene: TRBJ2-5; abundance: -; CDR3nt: TGTGCCAGCAGCCCTCCGTATCGGGGGGACCAAGAGACCCAGTACTTC; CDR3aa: CASSPPYRGDQETQYF
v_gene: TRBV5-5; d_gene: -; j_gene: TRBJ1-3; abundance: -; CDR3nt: TGTGCCAGCAGCTTGAGTCGAGATTCTGGAAACACCATATATTTT; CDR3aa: CASSLSRDSGNTIYF
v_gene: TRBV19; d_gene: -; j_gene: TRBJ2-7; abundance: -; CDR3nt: TGTGCCAGCGGCGGTAGGGGAAGGACCTACGAGCAGTACTTC; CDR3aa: CASGGRGRTYEQYF
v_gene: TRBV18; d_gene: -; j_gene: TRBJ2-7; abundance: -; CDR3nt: TGTGCCAGCTCACCACCGAGGATCCCCTACGAGCAGTACTTC; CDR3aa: CASSPPRIPYEQYF
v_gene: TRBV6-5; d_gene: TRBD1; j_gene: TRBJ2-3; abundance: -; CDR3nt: TGTGCCAGCAGCCCAGGGACAGCCGTCACAGATACGCAGTATTTT; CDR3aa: CASSPGTAVTDTQYF
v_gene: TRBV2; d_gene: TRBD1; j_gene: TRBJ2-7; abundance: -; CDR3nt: TGTGCCAGCAGTGAGCGGACAGGTTCTTACGAGCAGTACTTC; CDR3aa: CASSERTGSYEQYF
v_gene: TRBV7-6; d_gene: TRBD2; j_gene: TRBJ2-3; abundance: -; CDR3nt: TGTGCCAGCAGCTTGGGCGGGGGGGACACAGATACGCAGTATTTT; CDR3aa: CASSLGGGDTDTQYF
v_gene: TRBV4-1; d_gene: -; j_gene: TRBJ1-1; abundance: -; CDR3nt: TGCGCCAGCACTCTTAAAAGCCCTAATCTATCCACTGAAGCTTTCTTT; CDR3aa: CASTLKSPNLSTEAFF
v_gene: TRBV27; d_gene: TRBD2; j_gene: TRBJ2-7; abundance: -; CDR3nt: TGTGCCAGCAGCGTGGGTAGCGGGACTACCTACGAGCAGTACTTC; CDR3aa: CASSVGSGTTYEQYF
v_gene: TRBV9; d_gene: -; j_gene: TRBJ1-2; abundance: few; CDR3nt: TGTGCCAGCAGCGTATTTGGGGGCTATGGCTACACCTTT; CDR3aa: CASSVFGGYGYTF
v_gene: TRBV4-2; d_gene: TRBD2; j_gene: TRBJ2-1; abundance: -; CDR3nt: TGTGCCAGCAGCCACCAGCGGGGGGGCCTCTACAATGAGCAGTTCTTC; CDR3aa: CASSHQRGGLYNEQFF
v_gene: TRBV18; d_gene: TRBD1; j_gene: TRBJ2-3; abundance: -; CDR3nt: TGTGCCAGCTCACCAGGACAGGTCGGAACAGATACGCAGTATTTT; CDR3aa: CASSPGQVGTDTQYF
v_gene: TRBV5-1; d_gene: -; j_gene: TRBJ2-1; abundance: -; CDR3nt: TGCGCCAGCAGCCCATCAGCAGGCTTCAACAATGAGCAGTTCTTC; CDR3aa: CASSPSAGFNNEQFF
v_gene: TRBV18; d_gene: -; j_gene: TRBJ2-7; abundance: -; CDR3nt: TGTGCCAGCTCACCGATCTCCCGGAGCTCCTACGAGCAGTACTTC; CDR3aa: CASSPISRSSYEQYF
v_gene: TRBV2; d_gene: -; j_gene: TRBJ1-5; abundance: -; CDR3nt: TGTGCCAGCAGTGGACAGGCTACCGCGGGGGGTCAGCCCCAGCATTTT; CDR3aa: CASSGQATAGGQPQHF
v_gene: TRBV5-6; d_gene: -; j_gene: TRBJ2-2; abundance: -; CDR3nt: TGTGCCAGCAGCTTGGATTATGGGCGGGAGCTGTTTTTT; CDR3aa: CASSLDYGRELFF
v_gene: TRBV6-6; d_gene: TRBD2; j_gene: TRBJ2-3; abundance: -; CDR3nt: TGTGCCAGCAGTTTAGCGGGGGTCACAGATACGCAGTATTTT; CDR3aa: CASSLAGVTDTQYF
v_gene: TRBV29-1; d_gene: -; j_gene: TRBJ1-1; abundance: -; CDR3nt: TGCAGCGTTGAAGATCTGGGCAGGGCTGGTAGTAACACTGAAGCTTTCTTT; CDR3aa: CSVEDLGRAGSNTEAFF
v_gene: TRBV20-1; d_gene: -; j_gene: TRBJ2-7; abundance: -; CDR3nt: TGCAGTGCTAGAATTAACTACGAGCAGTACTTC; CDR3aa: CSARINYEQYF
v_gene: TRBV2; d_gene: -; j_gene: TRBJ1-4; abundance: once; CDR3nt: TGTGCCAGCAGTGACCCTGCAGTTGCAACTAATGAAAAACTGTTTTTT; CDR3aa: CASSDPAVATNEKLFF
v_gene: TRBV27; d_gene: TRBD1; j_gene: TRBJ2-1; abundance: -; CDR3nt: TGTGCCAGCAGGGATATCCAGGGGGCTCGTGGGTTTGAGCAGTTCTTC; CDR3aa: CASRDIQGARGFEQFF
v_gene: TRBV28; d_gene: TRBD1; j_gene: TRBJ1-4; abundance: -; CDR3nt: TGTGCCAGCAGTTTACCGGACAGGGACGACGAAAAACTGTTTTTT; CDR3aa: CASSLPDRDDEKLFF
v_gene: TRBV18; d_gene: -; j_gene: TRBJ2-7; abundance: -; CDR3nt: TGTGCCAGCTCACCCAACAGGGACTACGAGCAGTACTTC; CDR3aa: CASSPNRDYEQYF
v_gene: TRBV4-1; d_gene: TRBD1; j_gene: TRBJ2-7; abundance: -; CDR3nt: TGCGCCAGCAGCCAGGGACAGGGATTCGGCGAGCAGTACTTC; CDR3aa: CASSQGQGFGEQYF
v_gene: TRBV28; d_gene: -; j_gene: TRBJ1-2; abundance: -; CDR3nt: TGTGCCAGCAGTTTATTCGGGGAGATTGGCTACACCTTC; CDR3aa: CASSLFGEIGYTF
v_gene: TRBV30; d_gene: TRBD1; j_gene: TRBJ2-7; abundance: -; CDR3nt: TGTGCCTGGAGTGTACCGGACAGGGAGTCATCCGAGCAGTACTTC; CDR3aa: CAWSVPDRESSEQYF
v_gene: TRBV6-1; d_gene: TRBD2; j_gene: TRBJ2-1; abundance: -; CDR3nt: TGTGCCAGCAGTGATGGCCTAGCGGGGGTCAATGAGCAGTTCTTC; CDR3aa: CASSDGLAGVNEQFF
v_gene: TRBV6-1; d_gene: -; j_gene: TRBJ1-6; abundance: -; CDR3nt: TGTGCCAGCAGTGAAGGGGGACACGGTGGATCGGCCCTCCACTTT; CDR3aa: CASSEGGHGGSALHF
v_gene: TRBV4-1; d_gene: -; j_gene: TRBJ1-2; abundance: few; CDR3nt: TGCGCCAGCAGCCAAGTTGCGGGGGCGGGCTATGGCTACACCTTC; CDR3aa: CASSQVAGAGYGYTF
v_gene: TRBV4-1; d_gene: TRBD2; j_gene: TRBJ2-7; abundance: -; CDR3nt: TGCGCCAGCAGCCAGGGTCGTCTAGCGGGATACGAGCAGTACTTC; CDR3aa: CASSQGRLAGYEQYF
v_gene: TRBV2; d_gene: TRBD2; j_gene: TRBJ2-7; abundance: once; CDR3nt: TGTGCCGGACTAGATGCGTCCTACGAGCAGTACTTC; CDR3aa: CAGLDASYEQYF
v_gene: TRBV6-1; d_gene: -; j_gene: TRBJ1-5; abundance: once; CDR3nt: TGTGCCAGCAGTGAACTATGGGGGGAGAATCAGCCCCAGCATTTT; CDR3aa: CASSELWGENQPQHF
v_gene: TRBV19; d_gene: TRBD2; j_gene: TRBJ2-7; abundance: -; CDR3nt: TGTGCCAGTAGTGAAAGCGGGGGAGAGATTAAGCAGTACTTC; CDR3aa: CASSESGGEIKQYF
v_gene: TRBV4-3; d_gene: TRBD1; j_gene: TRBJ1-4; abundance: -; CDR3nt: TGCGCCAGCAGCCAACTCTTTATAGGACAGGTAGTGACGACTAATGAAAAACTGTTTTTT; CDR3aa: CASSQLFIGQVVTTNEKLFF
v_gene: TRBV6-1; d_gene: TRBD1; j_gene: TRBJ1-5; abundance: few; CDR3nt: TGTGCCAGCAGTGCTGGACAGGGTTGGGCAAATCAGCCCCAGCATTTT; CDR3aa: CASSAGQGWANQPQHF
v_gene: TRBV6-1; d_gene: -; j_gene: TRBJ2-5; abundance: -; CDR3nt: TGTGCCAGCAGATCCGGGACAACCCGAATCGGGCAGTACTTC; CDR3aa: CASRSGTTRIGQYF
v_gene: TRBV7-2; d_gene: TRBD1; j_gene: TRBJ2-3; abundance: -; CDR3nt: TGTGCCAGCAGCTTATACGGACAGGGTCCAGATACGCAGTATTTT; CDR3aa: CASSLYGQGPDTQYF
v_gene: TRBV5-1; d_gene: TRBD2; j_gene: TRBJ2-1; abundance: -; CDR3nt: TGCGCCAGCAGCTCGGATTCGACTAGCGGGGGCCTCAATAAATTCTTC; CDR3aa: CASSSDSTSGGLNKFF
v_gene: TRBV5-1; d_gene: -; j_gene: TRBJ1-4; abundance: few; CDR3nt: TGCGCCAGCAGCTTGGACAGAGTTAATGAAAAACTGTTTTTT; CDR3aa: CASSLDRVNEKLFF
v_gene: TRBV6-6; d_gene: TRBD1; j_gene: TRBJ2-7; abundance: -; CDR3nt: TGTGCCAGCAGTTACTCGGGACAGGGGGCAAACGAGCAGTACTTC; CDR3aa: CASSYSGQGANEQYF